The 32 T cell receptor beta chains below come from one sample, sequenced in a study of shared clonotypes between healthy human individuals. Only in-frame clones appear in the TCRdb table, and some are missing; sequencing was by immunoSEQ multiplex PCR. The sample comprises roughly 700,000 clones, approximately 79% of which are singletons, and about 1.7% rests with the top ten. The sequencing sample was made of memory CD4+ T cells sorted from blood. Subset noted: CD45RA-negative fraction. These receptors all stem from a woman in her twenties or thirties in good health.

The genes are TRBV6-6 and TRBJ2-1, with no clear D. V was clipped by 0 bases and J by 5 bases, with 11 bases between them. The CDR3 runs 15 residues. In germline, CDR1 is MNHNY, CDR2 SVGAGI (reference sequence). The CDR3 protein is CASSYSTLGNNEQFF. For the CDR3, the DNA is TGTGCCAGCAGTTACTCGACCCTGGGGAACAATGAGCAGTTCTTC.

The rearrangement joins TRBV28 to TRBJ1-5, with TRBD1 as a possible D gene (6 bases). The germline CDR1 and CDR2 sequences are MDHEN and SYDVKM. The CDR3 runs to 12 residues. V lost 6 bases and J 9 bases, leaving 12 bases between the germline ends. This CDR3 reads CASRTGSGPQHF. CDR3 sequence (DNA): TGTGCCAGCAGGACAGGTTCTGGGCCCCAGCATTTT.

J is TRBJ2-7 and V is TRBV6-5; no clear D gene. The CDR3 extends over 13 amino acids. CDR1 is MNHEY and CDR2 is SVGAGI in the germline V gene. Deletions cut 4 bases from V and 5 bases from J, with 12 bases between. In nucleotides, the CDR3 is TGTGCCAGCAGTTTCCAACCCCAGAACGAGCAGTACTTC. This translates into CASSFQPQNEQYF.

V and J are TRBV28 and TRBJ2-7, with D hard to call. CDR1 and CDR2 from the germline V gene are MDHEN and SYDVKM. Trimming removed 3 bases at V and 0 bases at J, with 9 bases between. This CDR3 comprises 14 residues. CDR3 protein: CASSFGMSSYEQYF. Here the CDR3 DNA reads TGTGCCAGCAGTTTTGGAATGAGCTCCTACGAGCAGTACTTC.

This chain joins TRBV19 and TRBJ2-7; the match to TRBD1 covers 7 bases. Germline-derived CDR1 and CDR2 are LNHDA and SQIVND (reference sequence). This CDR3 contains 15 residues. With 5 bases clipped from V and 2 bases from J, the junction kept 9 bases outside the gene matches. The DNA of the CDR3 is TGTGCCAGTAGTGGACCCGGGACAGTTACCTACGAGCAGTACTTC. Translated: CASSGPGTVTYEQYF.

This clone has only one observation. This sequence joins TRBV14 and TRBJ2-1; no definite D call. V dropped 3 bases and J dropped 0 bases, with 9 bases sitting between them. The length of the CDR3 is 15 residues. CDR1 SGHDN and CDR2 FVKESK come from the germline V gene. CDR3 sequence reads: CASSQGTTSYNEQFF. DNA of the CDR3: TGTGCCAGCAGCCAGGGCACTACCTCCTACAATGAGCAGTTCTTC.

V gene TRBV19 combines with J gene TRBJ1-5; perhaps TRBD1 as D (6 bases). Germline V gene sequence: CDR1 LNHDA, CDR2 SQIVND (reference sequence). Deletions cut 5 bases from V and 5 bases from J, with 19 bases between. There are 16 residues in the CDR3. In DNA form, the CDR3 reads TGTGCCAGTAGTTGGATGGGCAGGGGAGAGTATCAGCCCCAGCATTTT. Its protein product is CASSWMGRGEYQPQHF.

The V gene is TRBV15, the J gene TRBJ2-7; 11 bases are shared with TRBD2. Per germline, CDR1 LNHNV and CDR2 YYDKDF (reference sequence). The CDR3 sequence is 15 residues long. With V trimmed by 2 bases and J by 4 bases, 4 bases remained unmatched. CDR3 sequence: CATSRWGTSGYEQYF. Written as DNA, the CDR3 is TGTGCCACCAGCAGATGGGGGACTAGCGGATACGAGCAGTACTTC.

On this clone: Other nucleotide sequences from this sample produce the same CDR3. The chain joins TRBV19 to TRBJ2-3; tentative D call: TRBD2 (5 bases). Trimming left V 3 bases short and J 1 base short, with 8 bases between. CDR3 size: 14 residues. Germline values: CDR1 LNHDA, CDR2 SQIVND (reference sequence). The CDR3 coding sequence is TGTGCCAGTAGTATGACGAGGGGCACAGATACGCAGTATTTT. This sequence encodes CASSMTRGTDTQYF.

The gene calls are TRBV6-5 and TRBJ2-1; the match to TRBD1 covers 10 bases. V shed 8 bases and J 5 bases; nucleotides not matched to a gene: 9. This CDR3 has 15 amino acids. CDR1 is MNHEY and CDR2 is SVGAGI in the germline V gene. This chain's CDR3 is CASPNWDRGHNEQFF. Here the CDR3 DNA reads TGTGCCAGCCCCAATTGGGACAGGGGACACAATGAGCAGTTCTTC.

This clone was seen a handful of times. This rearrangement joins TRBV6-5 to TRBJ2-7; weak D call: TRBD1 (6 bases). Deletions cut 8 bases from V and 7 bases from J, with 15 bases between. Germline-derived CDR1 and CDR2 are MNHEY and SVGAGI. The CDR3 spans 12 residues. In nucleotides, the CDR3 is TGTGCCAGCGCCCAGGGGTTTGGGGAGCAGTACTTC. It yields the protein CASAQGFGEQYF.

The CDR3 spells CASSQSESQGGFQYF. The CDR3 DNA reads as TGTGCCAGCAGCCAGTCCGAATCGCAGGGGGGTTTCCAGTACTTC. The chain is built from TRBV14 and TRBJ2-4; D possibly corresponds to TRBD1 (7 bases). The V gene lost 3 bases and the J gene lost 13 bases, with 22 bases spanning the gap. The CDR3 totals 15 residues. CDR1 and CDR2 from the germline V gene are SGHDN and FVKESK.

The chain couples TRBV5-4 to TRBJ1-4; D is unresolved. This CDR3 contains 15 residues. Trimming cost V 4 bases and J 8 bases, with 18 bases left between them. Germline V gives CDR1 SGHNT, CDR2 YYREEE (reference sequence). As DNA, the CDR3 is TGTGCCAGCAGCCCCTCGACCCTCACGGGAGAAAAACTGTTTTTT. Protein sequence: CASSPSTLTGEKLFF.

This chain joins TRBV9 and TRBJ2-3; 12 bases line up with TRBD2. The CDR3 has 16 residues. V lost 2 bases, J lost 2 bases, and 3 bases stayed unmatched. CDR1 SGDLS and CDR2 YYNGEE come from the germline V gene. CDR3 in DNA: TGTGCCAGCAGCGTCGGACTAGCGGGATTCACAGATACGCAGTATTTT. It encodes CASSVGLAGFTDTQYF.

The chain is built from TRBV28 and TRBJ2-7, with D perhaps TRBD1 or TRBD2 (5 bases each). This CDR3 region has 12 residues. V lost 4 bases and J 7 bases, leaving 11 bases between the germline ends. Germline lookup yields CDR1 MDHEN and CDR2 SYDVKM. The CDR3 sequence is CASSSGRREQYF. DNA for the CDR3: TGTGCCAGCAGTTCGGGACGGAGGGAGCAGTACTTC.

This rearrangement joins TRBV2 to TRBJ2-1; 10 bases are a match to TRBD2. Looked up from germline, CDR1 is SNHLY and CDR2 is FYNNEI. V shed 7 bases and J 2 bases; nucleotides not matched to a gene: 8. CDR3 size: 16 residues. The CDR3 spells CASNPSGSLPYNEQFF. CDR3 bases: TGTGCCAGCAACCCTAGCGGGAGCCTCCCCTACAATGAGCAGTTCTTC.

Remarks on this clone: Additional DNA sequences in this sample encode the identical CDR3. The rearrangement joins TRBV19 to TRBJ1-2; TRBD1 agrees at 8 bases. Germline V CDR1 and CDR2: LNHDA, SQIVND (reference sequence). The junction had 2 bases not matched to a gene; V was cut back by 3 bases and J by 2 bases. CDR3 length equals 14 residues. CDR3 nucleotides: TGTGCCAGTAGTATTCAGGGGGCGAACTATGGCTACACCTTC. Protein: CASSIQGANYGYTF.

The chain has TRBV4-2 and TRBJ1-2, with TRBD1 identical over 7 bases. The CDR3 is 14 amino acids. CDR1 is LGHNA, CDR2 YNFKEQ, per germline. The junction had 7 bases not matched to a gene; V was cut back by 5 bases and J by 4 bases. The CDR3 here is CASSFTGDTYGYTF. CDR3 sequence (DNA): TGTGCCAGCAGCTTTACAGGGGATACCTATGGCTACACCTTC.

The genes are TRBV11-2 and TRBJ2-2; 11 bases align to TRBD2. Trimming cost V 5 bases and J 6 bases; bases outside gene matches: 11. This CDR3 comprises 17 residues. The V gene's germline CDR1 is SGHAT and CDR2 FQNNGV. CDR3 amino acids: CASSRHHSGRDAGELFF. The CDR3, as DNA: TGTGCCAGCAGCCGACACCATAGCGGGAGGGACGCCGGGGAGCTGTTTTTT.

The sample holds a few counts of this clone. This sample also contains other DNA sequences that code for the same CDR3. The chain has TRBV6-1 and TRBJ1-5; D might be TRBD1 (5 bases). The V end lost 0 bases, the J end lost 7 bases, and 7 bases lay between the germline ends. Germline CDR1 MNHNS, CDR2 SASEGT. The CDR3 consists of 13 residues. CDR3 protein: CASSEARGQPQHF. CDR3 nucleotide sequence: TGTGCCAGCAGTGAAGCGAGGGGACAGCCCCAGCATTTT.

The chain has TRBV6-4 and TRBJ1-4; D gene uncertain. There are 13 residues in the CDR3. The germline V gene encodes CDR1 MRHNA and CDR2 SNTAGT. The V gene lost 4 bases and the J gene lost 8 bases, with 11 bases spanning the gap. The DNA for the CDR3 is TGTGCCAGCAGTGGTATGGCGGAGGAAAAACTGTTTTTT. Translating it yields CASSGMAEEKLFF.

Notes on this clone: Being one base from a much bigger clone, this may be a read error. Other DNA sequences in the same sample also yield this CDR3. V gene TRBV28 combines with J gene TRBJ2-3; D not certain. Looked up from germline, CDR1 is MDHEN and CDR2 is SYDVKM. The CDR3 is 11 residues long. The ends were cut back, 3 bases at V and 6 bases at J, with 4 bases in the middle. As DNA, the CDR3 is TGTGCCAGCAGTTTGGGGGATACGCAGTATTTT. It yields the protein CASSLGDTQYF.

This clone appeared a single time. The chain joins TRBV28 to TRBJ2-5, with D possibly TRBD2 on 5 matching bases. This CDR3 comprises 15 residues. V was shortened by 6 bases and J by 5 bases, with 19 bases between the two germline ends. CDR1 is MDHEN, CDR2 SYDVKM, per germline. The CDR3 nucleotides read TGTGCCAGCAGAACGGGCGGCGGGTGGGAGGAGACCCAGTACTTC. Amino acids: CASRTGGGWEETQYF.

This rearrangement joins TRBV4-1 to TRBJ1-2, with 12 bases lining up with TRBD1. Unmatched junction bases numbered 6, after V lost 0 bases and J lost 4 bases. Germline values: CDR1 MGHRA, CDR2 YSYEKL. The CDR3 is made up of 17 amino acids. The CDR3 loop is CASSQEYPGQGAYGYTF. The CDR3 DNA is TGCGCCAGCAGCCAAGAGTACCCGGGACAGGGGGCCTATGGCTACACCTTC.

The chain recombines TRBV19 with TRBJ1-4; unclear D gene. Germline CDR1 LNHDA, CDR2 SQIVND (reference sequence). This CDR3 has 13 residues. Trimming pared 3 bases from V and 7 bases from J, leaving 9 bases between. The CDR3 reads CASSIPAAEKLFF. In nucleotides, the CDR3 is TGTGCCAGTAGTATCCCGGCGGCTGAAAAACTGTTTTTT.

This clone was counted a few times. The chain employs TRBV18 and TRBJ2-7; no clear D gene. From germline, CDR1 is KGHSH and CDR2 LQKENI. Trimming pared 6 bases from V and 3 bases from J, leaving 15 bases between. The CDR3 sequence is 14 residues long. In nucleotides, the CDR3 is TGTGCCAGCTCTCTGTACGGAGCCGGCTACGAGCAGTACTTC. The encoded protein is CASSLYGAGYEQYF.

V gene TRBV19 combines with J gene TRBJ1-2; 8 bases line up with TRBD1. This CDR3 spans 15 amino acids. Trimming at V came to 6 bases and at J to 2 bases, leaving 8 bases not matched to a gene. Germline V gives CDR1 LNHDA, CDR2 SQIVND (reference sequence). CDR3 sequence reads: CASRKKQGENYGYTF. CDR3 bases: TGTGCCAGTAGAAAAAAACAGGGGGAAAACTATGGCTACACCTTC.

The chain links TRBV2 to TRBJ1-2; D gene uncertain. The germline V gene encodes CDR1 SNHLY and CDR2 FYNNEI. Trimming removed 6 bases from V and 2 bases from J, with 4 bases in between. There are 11 residues in the CDR3. The CDR3: CASRLNYGYTF. The CDR3, as DNA: TGTGCCAGCAGGCTAAACTATGGCTACACCTTC. Using reference TRBV2 and TRBJ1-2 for the parts outside the CDR3, the full variable domain is EPEVTQTPSHQVTQMGQEVILRCVPISNHLYFYWYRQILGQKVEFLVSFYNNEISEKSEIFDDQFSVERPDGSNFTLKIRSTKLEDSAMYFCASRLNYGYTFGSGTRLTVV.

This rearrangement joins TRBV19 to TRBJ2-1; possible D gene TRBD2, 5 bases. Trimming took 2 bases from V and 6 from J, leaving 17 bases between them. In germline, CDR1 is LNHDA, CDR2 SQIVND (reference sequence). The CDR3 loop spans 16 amino acids. The CDR3 DNA sequence: TGTGCCAGTAGTATATCCCATGGAGGCATGATCAATGAGCAGTTCTTC. Protein: CASSISHGGMINEQFF.

The V gene is TRBV19, the J gene TRBJ2-6; unclear D gene. Germline V gives CDR1 LNHDA, CDR2 SQIVND (reference sequence). The CDR3 runs to 19 residues. Trimming took 1 base from V and 1 from J, leaving 17 bases between them. CDR3 loop: CASSIAVAVERSGANVLTF. CDR3 coding DNA: TGTGCCAGTAGTATAGCGGTCGCGGTCGAACGGTCTGGGGCCAACGTCCTGACTTTC.

The rearrangement links TRBV19 to TRBJ1-5; no clear D gene. V was clipped by 3 bases and J by 3 bases, with 12 bases between them. The CDR3 runs 15 residues. Germline CDR1 and CDR2: LNHDA and SQIVND (reference sequence). The CDR3 here is CASSIFPDPNQPQHF. The CDR3, as DNA: TGTGCCAGTAGTATCTTCCCGGACCCCAATCAGCCCCAGCATTTT.

This chain connects TRBV15 to TRBJ2-3, with unresolved D. V shed 3 bases and J shed 1 base, with 14 bases lying between them. Germline assignment: CDR1 LNHNV and CDR2 YYDKDF (reference sequence). The CDR3 runs to 16 residues. Here the CDR3 DNA reads TGTGCCACCAGCAGTTTTCCGGTCCGAGGCACAGATACGCAGTATTTT. The encoded protein is CATSSFPVRGTDTQYF. Combining the CDR3 with reference TRBV15 and TRBJ2-3 gives the whole variable domain DAMVIQNPRYQVTQFGKPVTLSCSQTLNHNVMYWYQQKSSQAPKLLFHYYDKDFNNEADTPDNFQSRRPNTSFCFLDIRSPGLGDTAMYLCATSSFPVRGTDTQYFGPGTRLTVL.